This T cell receptor beta chain derives from a study of coeliac disease. Study information: Without high-resolution HLA typing, biased TRBV7-2 usage was queried. Overall study results and limits: Most TRB amino acid sequences occurred in only one sample. Control samples showed higher TRB and TRG clonality than intraepithelial and lamina propria samples in active celiac disease. Intraepithelial and lamina propria fractions were not highly pure.

CDR3 length equals 14 residues. Germline loops: CDR1 KGHSH, CDR2 LQKENI. V lost 4 bases to trimming and J lost 4 bases; unmatched junction nucleotides: 4. Remarks on this clone: Antigen specificity is unknown.

Data came from immunoSEQ multiplex PCR; TCRdb stores just in-frame clones and leaves some out. The sample yields 4,200 or so clones, 60% to 70% seen once. One frozen approximately 550,000-cell aliquot per fraction was sequenced. The source material was intraepithelial lymphocytes from the gut. This clonotype originated in a man in his 70s with active celiac disease. J is TRBJ1-2 and V is TRBV18; 9 nucleotides align to TRBD1. CDR3 in amino acids: CASSRDRDLYGYTF. The CDR3 region has the DNA TGTGCCAGCTCACGGGACAGGGATCTCTATGGCTACACCTTC.